Listed here is a single T cell receptor beta chain. As yet, its antigen is unknown. A junction end diverges from the germline sequence, so it may reflect a read error. A 5'RACE template-switching step, the method used to make TCR cDNA, added a universal primer site and UMIs. TCRdb reprocessed the 5' RACE reads via MiXCR and lists one record per CDR3 protein. Among 300,000 to 400,000 distinct CDR3 sequences listed, 7% to 10% were seen once. The data were obtained in a study of T cells after yellow fever vaccination. Study-level findings and limits: The study re-detected most primary-vaccination clones after the booster (96% CD4, around 89% CD8). Abundant clonotypes from the bulk population could get into FACS-sorted repertoires as contaminants.

This CDR3 is built from 17 residues. Germline CDR1 reads PRHDT; CDR2 reads FYEKMQ (reference sequence). The source was PBMCs, collected around 45 days after the first yellow fever vaccination. The chain joins TRBV13 to TRBJ2-6, with TRBD1 as a possible D gene (6 bases). The receptor comes from a man younger than 35 who received the YFV17D yellow fever vaccine. In nucleotides, the CDR3 is TGTGCCAGGAGCTTCGGACAGAGCCACTCTGGGGCCAACGTCCTGACTTTC. This sequence encodes CARSFGQSHSGANVLTF.